Each of the 21 T cell receptor beta chains below was sequenced from the same sample in a study of T cell responses to AZD1222 COVID-19 vaccine (dated by TCRdb to the early 2020s). The sample's time point label, decoded: about 28 days (+/-7) after the second vaccine dose. Library construction relied on the immunoSEQ multiplex PCR assay. TCRdb took this table from immuneACCESS and kept in-frame rearrangements with V and J called. Such tables lack part of the clones; where checked against another copy, unresolved V genes explain under half of the gap, and the rest is unexplained. Across this sample there are roughly 130,000 clones, with roughly 90% seen only once. The biggest ten clones account for roughly 1% of the sample. Sequenced material: peripheral blood, taken 28 days after the second AZD1222 dose. These receptors all stem from an adult who received the AZD1222 COVID-19 vaccine.

The chain is built from TRBV4-1 and TRBJ1-5; the D is unclear. CDR3 length equals 15 residues. Between the trimmed V and J ends, which lost 0 bases and 4 bases, there was a span of 10 bases. CDR1 is MGHRA, CDR2 YSYEKL, per germline. CDR3 DNA: TGCGCCAGCAGCCAAGAGGTAGGCGAGAATCAGCCCCAGCATTTT. Amino acid sequence: CASSQEVGENQPQHF.

This chain joins TRBV19 and TRBJ2-3; 7 bases agree with TRBD1. The germline gives CDR1 LNHDA, CDR2 SQIVND (reference sequence). The length of the CDR3 is 14 residues. V was pared by 6 bases and J by 5 bases, with 8 bases of the junction left unmatched. CDR3 region: CASRPGQSQDTQYF. The DNA of the CDR3 is TGTGCCAGTAGGCCGGGACAGTCCCAAGATACGCAGTATTTT.

This chain uses TRBV11-3 with TRBJ2-2; D may correspond to TRBD1 or TRBD2 (5 bases each). CDR1 and CDR2 from the germline V gene are SGHNT and YENEEA. With 3 bases removed from V and 0 bases from J, the gap between germline ends came to 11 bases. There are 16 residues in the CDR3. CDR3 in amino acids: CASSFDGTANTGELFF. The CDR3 bases are TGTGCCAGCAGCTTTGACGGGACCGCGAACACCGGGGAGCTGTTTTTT.

V usage is TRBV7-9 and J usage is TRBJ1-4; 10 nucleotides match TRBD1. This CDR3 comprises 16 residues. Germline loops: CDR1 SEHNR, CDR2 FQNEAQ (reference sequence). Germline trimming cut 4 bases from V and 4 bases from J; bases unmatched to any gene: 6. The CDR3 loop reads CASSSGTGALNEKLFF. The CDR3 DNA reads as TGTGCCAGCAGCTCTGGGACAGGGGCCCTTAATGAAAAACTGTTTTTT. Full variable domain (outside the CDR3, taken from reference TRBV7-9 and TRBJ1-4): DTGVSQNPRHKITKRGQNVTFRCDPISEHNRLYWYRQTLGQGPEFLTYFQNEAQLEKSRLLSDRFSAERPKGSFSTLEIQRTEQGDSAMYLCASSSGTGALNEKLFFGSGTQLSVL.

The rearrangement links TRBV27 to TRBJ2-1, with D unresolved. The CDR3 is 10 amino acids. Germline CDR1 is MNHEY and CDR2 is SMNVEV (reference sequence). V dropped 6 bases and J dropped 7 bases, with 4 bases sitting between them. CDR3: CASRWNEQFF. The CDR3 DNA sequence: TGTGCCAGCAGGTGGAATGAGCAGTTCTTC.

The genes are TRBV19 and TRBJ1-5, with TRBD1 matching 8 bases. Per germline, CDR1 LNHDA and CDR2 SQIVND (reference sequence). With 7 bases clipped from V and 2 bases from J, the junction kept 13 bases outside the gene matches. The CDR3 covers 17 residues. DNA for the CDR3: TGTGCCAGTAACCAGGACAGGGACATGTCGGGCAATCAGCCCCAGCATTTT. Translated: CASNQDRDMSGNQPQHF.

The genes are TRBV7-6 and TRBJ2-3; maybe TRBD2 (6 bases). V was cut by 0 bases and J by 4 bases, with 11 bases left in between. The CDR3 is 15 residues long. The V gene's germline CDR1 is SGHVS and CDR2 FNYEAQ. The CDR3, as DNA: TGTGCCAGCAGCTTAGCGGACTCTAGCGCAGATACGCAGTATTTT. This sequence encodes CASSLADSSADTQYF.

This clone was seen a single time. V is TRBV10-3 and J is TRBJ1-5, with a possible D match to TRBD1 (5 bases). This CDR3 comprises 14 residues. The germline V gene encodes CDR1 ENHRY and CDR2 SYGVKD. V lost 3 bases and J 5 bases, leaving 11 bases between the germline ends. The CDR3 sequence is CAISDRTGDQPQHF. Here the CDR3 DNA reads TGTGCCATCAGTGATCGAACAGGAGATCAGCCCCAGCATTTT.

DNA of the CDR3: TGTGCCAGTAGTTCAGGGGGCGCGAATGAAAAACTGTTTTTT. Amino acids: CASSSGGANEKLFF. The chain combines TRBV19 with TRBJ1-4; 8 bases are shared with TRBD1. The V gene's germline CDR1 is LNHDA and CDR2 SQIVND (reference sequence). CDR3 length: 14 amino acids. With 5 bases clipped from V and 5 bases from J, the junction kept 4 bases outside the gene matches.

The V call is TRBV7-9, the J call TRBJ1-2; 7 bases match TRBD1. The CDR3 is 15 amino acids. Germline trimming cut 5 bases from V and 4 bases from J; bases unmatched to any gene: 10. Germline values: CDR1 SEHNR, CDR2 FQNEAQ (reference sequence). CDR3 sequence (DNA): TGTGCCAGCAGCCCCGGTAGGGGGCCGGCCTATGGCTACACCTTC. Amino acid sequence: CASSPGRGPAYGYTF.

The chain links TRBV27 to TRBJ2-2; 9 positions match TRBD1. Germline V gene sequence: CDR1 MNHEY, CDR2 SMNVEV (reference sequence). The V segment lost 3 bases and the J segment 4 bases; nucleotides outside the gene matches: 12. The CDR3 extends over 18 amino acids. The CDR3 loop is CASSLRRGGQGITGELFF. As DNA, the CDR3 is TGTGCCAGCAGTTTGAGGCGTGGGGGACAGGGTATCACCGGGGAGCTGTTTTTT.

The chain combines TRBV19 with TRBJ2-1, with 10 bases fitting TRBD1. Germline CDR1 and CDR2: LNHDA and SQIVND (reference sequence). The CDR3 covers 17 residues. The J segment lost 1 base and the V segment lost 7 bases, leaving 10 bases of the junction unmatched. CDR3 residues: CASTRTGGVGSYNEQFF. Here the CDR3 DNA reads TGTGCCAGTACACGGACAGGGGGGGTCGGTTCCTACAATGAGCAGTTCTTC.

The chain is built from TRBV4-2 and TRBJ2-1, with 11 nucleotides matching TRBD2. CDR1 is LGHNA, CDR2 YNFKEQ, per germline. J gave up 5 bases and V 1 base, and 4 bases lay outside the gene matches. The CDR3 contains 16 residues. The CDR3 sequence: CASSQGPGLADNEQFF. The CDR3 DNA follows: TGTGCCAGCAGCCAAGGCCCGGGACTAGCGGACAATGAGCAGTTCTTC.

J is TRBJ2-5 and V is TRBV15, with D possibly matching TRBD1 (5 bases). From germline, CDR1 is LNHNV and CDR2 YYDKDF (reference sequence). V was shortened by 5 bases and J by 4 bases, with 11 bases between the two germline ends. The CDR3 runs to 13 residues. The CDR3 protein is CATSSQVGETQYF. The CDR3 nucleotides are TGTGCCACCAGCTCACAGGTCGGAGAGACCCAGTACTTC.

CDR3 sequence reads: CASSLLWGRDTEAFF. The DNA of the CDR3 is TGTGCCAGCAGCCTGCTCTGGGGGCGGGACACTGAAGCTTTCTTT. The genes are TRBV6-5 and TRBJ1-1; tentatively, D is TRBD1 (6 bases). This CDR3 contains 15 residues. The germline CDR1 and CDR2 sequences are MNHEY and SVGAGI. V shed 6 bases and J shed 3 bases, with 17 bases lying between them.

V and J are TRBV20-1 and TRBJ1-2; D unclear. Trimming cost V 6 bases and J 8 bases, with 13 bases left between them. CDR1 is DFQATT and CDR2 is SNEGSKA in the germline V gene (reference sequence). The CDR3 has 11 amino acids. The CDR3 nucleotides read TGCAGTGCCGAAGTACAAGGGGGCTACACCTTC. Its protein is CSAEVQGGYTF.

J is TRBJ1-4 and V is TRBV7-2; D is unclear. The CDR3 runs to 16 residues. Trimming left V 0 bases short and J 8 bases short, with 16 bases between. Germline CDR1 and CDR2: SGHTA and FQGNSA. CDR3 protein: CASSLAPGRVAEKLFF. CDR3 in DNA: TGTGCCAGCAGCTTAGCGCCGGGGAGGGTCGCCGAAAAACTGTTTTTT.

The V gene is TRBV5-8, the J gene TRBJ2-1, with TRBD1 matching 7 bases. This CDR3 region has 16 residues. Germline lookup yields CDR1 SGHTS and CDR2 YDEGEE. Trimming at V came to 6 bases and at J to 0 bases, leaving 9 bases not matched to a gene. The CDR3 loop is CASTRQGKSSYNEQFF. The CDR3 region has the DNA TGTGCCAGCACCAGACAGGGAAAGAGCTCCTACAATGAGCAGTTCTTC.

The gene calls are TRBV5-1 and TRBJ2-2; possibly TRBD2 for D (5 bases). Trimming removed 1 base at V and 6 bases at J, with 13 bases between. The length of the CDR3 is 15 residues. The germline CDR1 and CDR2 sequences are SGHRS and YFSETQ. The CDR3 sequence is CASSLSPGSAGELFF. CDR3 bases: TGCGCCAGCAGCTTGAGTCCGGGGTCGGCCGGGGAGCTGTTTTTT.

This clone was found once. The CDR3: CASSLTLRGAGELFF. The CDR3 DNA follows: TGTGCCAGCAGCTTAACCCTGAGGGGAGCCGGGGAGCTGTTTTTT. This rearrangement joins TRBV7-3 to TRBJ2-2; D might be TRBD1 or TRBD2, each matching 5 bases. Germline V gene data show CDR1 as SGHTA and CDR2 as FQGTGA. The CDR3 totals 15 residues. Trimming cost V 0 bases and J 6 bases, with 11 bases left between them.

This chain uses TRBV27 with TRBJ1-4; no firm D call. The ends were cut back, 3 bases at V and 7 bases at J, with 18 bases in the middle. Germline V gene data show CDR1 as MNHEY and CDR2 as SMNVEV (reference sequence). This CDR3 is 16 amino acids long. CDR3 sequence (DNA): TGTGCCAGCAGTTTCACATATCTTCAGGAAGTTGAAAAACTGTTTTTT. It specifies CASSFTYLQEVEKLFF.